These T cell receptor beta chains were read from a single sample in a study of shared clonotypes between healthy human individuals. Assay: immunoSEQ multiplex PCR; the TCRdb copy retains only in-frame clones and omits some. The profile shows about 2.3 million clones, less than 95% of them singletons. The sequenced sample consisted of naive CD4+ T cells from PBMCs. All receptors derive from a man in his late teens or twenties in good health. Some clones in this sample may be carry-over from other donors' samples. Both conserved end residues are part of each CDR3. The D gene is left open where the match is weak. The size entry is marked missing in some rows and otherwise reads once, few, many or a size class.

V gene	D gene	clone size	J gene	CDR3 DNA	CDR3 protein
TRBV28	TRBD2	.	TRBJ2-3	TGTGCCAGCCAGACTAGCGGGAGTTTCGCAGATACGCAGTATTTT	CASQTSGSFADTQYF
TRBV6-1	.	.	TRBJ2-2	TGTGCCAGCCACCCGACACCTAACACCGGGGAGCTGTTTTTT	CASHPTPNTGELFF
TRBV6-6	TRBD1	.	TRBJ2-7	TGTGCCAGCAACCACAGGGGAAAGGGTCGCGAGCAGTACTTC	CASNHRGKGREQYF
TRBV2	.	.	TRBJ2-7	TGTGCCAGCAGTCAACAATACGAGCAGTACTTC	CASSQQYEQYF
TRBV11-2	.	.	TRBJ2-5	TGTGCCAGCAGCCCTCGGACCCAGCAGGAGACCCAGTACTTC	CASSPRTQQETQYF
TRBV29-1	TRBD1	.	TRBJ2-5	TGCAGCGTTCTGACAGGGTCAGAGACCCAGTACTTC	CSVLTGSETQYF
TRBV10-3	.	.	TRBJ2-1	TGTGCCATCAGTGATGGGACGGAGCTCAGGCTATATAAGCAGTTCTTC	CAISDGTELRLYKQFF
TRBV25-1	TRBD1	.	TRBJ1-1	TGTGCCAGCAGTGAATCCGGGACAGGGAACACTGAAGCTTTCTTT	CASSESGTGNTEAFF
TRBV15	.	.	TRBJ2-7	TGTGCCACCAGCAGGGGGGTGGGGTTGTCCTACGAGCAGTACTTC	CATSRGVGLSYEQYF
TRBV5-1	.	.	TRBJ1-1	TGCGCCAGCAGCTTTTCAATCGGGGGGTTCGACACTGAAGCTTTCTTT	CASSFSIGGFDTEAFF
TRBV5-1	.	.	TRBJ2-1	TGCGCCAGCTACCGGGATTTGGGGAATGAGCAGTTCTTC	CASYRDLGNEQFF
TRBV7-9	TRBD2	.	TRBJ2-1	TGTGCCAGCAGCTTTAAGTGGGGTGTCGGGAGGGCGTTGATCGATGAGCAGTTCTTC	CASSFKWGVGRALIDEQFF
TRBV30	TRBD1	.	TRBJ2-5	TGTGCCTGGAGCAGAGACAGGGGAGAGACCCAGTACTTC	CAWSRDRGETQYF
TRBV4-2	.	.	TRBJ2-3	TGTGCCAGCAGCCAAGATATGGGCGGGGTTCCTCCAGATACGCAGTATTTT	CASSQDMGGVPPDTQYF
TRBV9	TRBD2	once	TRBJ2-2	TGTGCCAGCAGCGTAGATAGCGGGAGTAGTAACACCGGGGAGCTGTTTTTT	CASSVDSGSSNTGELFF
TRBV28	.	.	TRBJ1-4	TGTGCCAGCAGTCAGGCCCCTGGGAGTGAAAAACTGTTTTTT	CASSQAPGSEKLFF
TRBV2	.	.	TRBJ2-5	TGTGCCAGCAGTGAAGCGGGGGCCCCCTTAGAGACCCAGTACTTC	CASSEAGAPLETQYF
TRBV19	.	.	TRBJ2-1	TGTGCCAGTAATAAGCTGATGAATGAGCAGTTCTTC	CASNKLMNEQFF
TRBV11-2	TRBD1	.	TRBJ2-1	TGTGCCAGCAGCTTAGCCGGACAGGGGGCTAACAATGAGCAGTTCTTC	CASSLAGQGANNEQFF
TRBV28	.	.	TRBJ2-2	TGTGCCAGCAGTTTATTCCCCGGGGAGCTGTTTTTT	CASSLFPGELFF
TRBV27	.	.	TRBJ2-1	TGTGCCAGCAGTTTTGGTGGCGATGAGCAGTTCTTC	CASSFGGDEQFF
TRBV2	.	once	TRBJ1-2	TGTGCCAGCAGTGAAGCGCTTGGGGGGCAGGGCTACACCTTC	CASSEALGGQGYTF
TRBV4-3	.	.	TRBJ2-3	TGCGCCAGCAGCCAAGAGTCAGCAAGGCCGGCAGATACGCAGTATTTT	CASSQESARPADTQYF
TRBV7-2	.	.	TRBJ1-3	TGTGCCAGCAGCTCCTCGCTTATGGCAGGAAACACCATATATTTT	CASSSSLMAGNTIYF
TRBV25-1	.	.	TRBJ1-6	TGTGCCAGCAGTGAAGGACATACACCCCTCCACTTT	CASSEGHTPLHF
TRBV5-1	.	.	TRBJ2-5	TGCGCCAGCAGAGGGTCGACTAGTAGCCAAGAGACCCAGTACTTC	CASRGSTSSQETQYF
TRBV5-1	TRBD2	.	TRBJ2-7	TGCGCCAGCAGCCGGGGAGGGATCGAGCAGTACTTC	CASSRGGIEQYF
TRBV4-1	.	.	TRBJ2-7	TGCGCCAGCAGCCAAGAGAGGGACGGGGAGCAGTACTTC	CASSQERDGEQYF
TRBV5-5	TRBD2	.	TRBJ2-2	TGTGCCAGCAGCTTCTGGTCTAGCGGATCCACCGGGGAGCTGTTTTTT	CASSFWSSGSTGELFF
TRBV2	TRBD2	.	TRBJ2-2	TGTGCCAGCAGTGAAGGTCTAGCGGCGAACACCGGGGAGCTGTTTTTT	CASSEGLAANTGELFF
TRBV11-3	TRBD2	.	TRBJ2-1	TGTGCCAGCAGCCCACAGACCGGACTAGCGGCAGAGTACAATGAGCAGTTCTTC	CASSPQTGLAAEYNEQFF
TRBV5-1	.	.	TRBJ1-2	TGCGCCAGCAGCGAGTGGGTTACTAACTATGGCTACACCTTC	CASSEWVTNYGYTF
TRBV9	TRBD2	.	TRBJ2-1	TGTGCCAGCAGCCAGCGGGGCCCGCGGAATGAGCAGTTCTTC	CASSQRGPRNEQFF
TRBV7-2	.	.	TRBJ2-7	TGTGCCAGCAGCCCCGCCCTGAGCTCCTACGAGCAGTACTTC	CASSPALSSYEQYF
TRBV5-5	.	.	TRBJ2-7	TGTGCCAGCAGCTTGGCGGGCGGGATCTTCGAGCAGTACTTC	CASSLAGGIFEQYF
TRBV5-8	.	.	TRBJ1-5	TGTGCCAGCACGCGGACGGTGGGCGTTAGCAATCAGCCCCAGCATTTT	CASTRTVGVSNQPQHF
TRBV6-5	TRBD1	.	TRBJ1-5	TGTGCCAGCAGGCTGACCACAGGGGGCACCCAGCATTTT	CASRLTTGGTQHF